Reported below is one T cell receptor (beta chain). The data stem from a study of CD8 T cells in Susac syndrome. V gave up 5 bases and J gave up 0 bases, with 11 bases separating them. The germline gives CDR1 SGHVS, CDR2 FQNEAQ. CDR3 length: 15 amino acids. Random hexamers were used to reverse transcribe the RNA input (roughly 0.5 to 1 ug). MiXCR, applied by TCRdb to the immunoSEQ multiplex PCR reads, yields one record per CDR3 protein. The data hold 400,000 to 550,000 distinct CDR3 sequences, with more than 80% observed a single time. The sequencing input was CD8+ T cells from PBMCs. The J gene is TRBJ1-3, the V gene TRBV7-8, with D unclear. The receptor was derived from a human donor with multiple sclerosis. This CDR3 is CASSNTVLSGNTIYF. The CDR3 DNA follows: TGTGCCAGCAGCAACACCGTGCTCTCTGGAAACACCATATATTTT.